Listed here are 31 T cell receptor beta chains from one sample, sequenced in a study of OX40 agonist ivuxolimab in advanced cancers. The repertoire was sequenced with immunoSEQ multiplex PCR; TCRdb's copy has only in-frame clones and lacks some. The repertoire has some 45,000 clones, approximately 83% of them found once; the top ten carry 0.38%. The sequences come from CD4+ or CD8+ T cells sorted from blood, collected in a trial of the OX40 agonist ivuxolimab. These receptors originate from an adult with an advanced solid tumor such as melanoma, head and neck, liver or kidney cancer.

The chain employs TRBV7-2 and TRBJ1-5; D is uncertain. With 0 bases removed from V and 3 bases from J, the gap between germline ends came to 12 bases. The germline V gene encodes CDR1 SGHTA and CDR2 FQGNSA. The CDR3 has 16 amino acids. The CDR3 DNA reads as TGTGCCAGCAGCTTAGCCCCTAGGAGATTCAATCAGCCCCAGCATTTT. Translating it yields CASSLAPRRFNQPQHF. The full variable domain, completed using reference TRBV7-2 and TRBJ1-5, is GAGVSQSPSNKVTEKGKDVELRCDPISGHTALYWYRQSLGQGLEFLIYFQGNSAPDKSGLPSDRFSAERTGGSVSTLTIQRTQQEDSAVYLCASSLAPRRFNQPQHFGDGTRLSIL.

The V call is TRBV28, the J call TRBJ2-7; a weak D match, TRBD1 (6 bases). CDR3 size: 14 residues. Per the germline V gene, CDR1 is MDHEN and CDR2 is SYDVKM. Trimming left V 5 bases short and J 6 bases short, with 17 bases between. DNA of the CDR3: TGTGCCAGCAGTCCATGGACAGACCCTTCCGAGCAGTACTTC. It is translated as CASSPWTDPSEQYF.

This chain connects TRBV7-6 to TRBJ2-5; D not certain. The CDR3 is 15 amino acids. Germline lookup yields CDR1 SGHVS and CDR2 FNYEAQ. V lost 1 base and J lost 2, with 11 bases in between. The CDR3 nucleotides are TGTGCCAGCAGCTTAGGGGATTTGGGGCAAGAGACCCAGTACTTC. Protein: CASSLGDLGQETQYF.

This clone was observed a few times. V gene TRBV19 combines with J gene TRBJ1-5, with D perhaps matching TRBD1 (5 bases). The germline V gene encodes CDR1 LNHDA and CDR2 SQIVND (reference sequence). The CDR3 is made up of 13 amino acids. V dropped 1 base and J dropped 5 bases, with 6 bases sitting between them. The CDR3, as DNA: TGTGCCAGTAGTATAGTGGGGGATCAGCCCCAGCATTTT. Protein: CASSIVGDQPQHF.

The V and J genes are TRBV10-3 and TRBJ1-1; 10 nucleotides align to TRBD1. Germline CDR1 ENHRY, CDR2 SYGVKD. V lost 7 bases to trimming and J lost 4 bases; unmatched junction nucleotides: 6. The CDR3 loop spans 14 amino acids. DNA of the CDR3: TGTGCCATCACCGACAGGGGGCTGGGCACTGAAGCTTTCTTT. Its protein is CAITDRGLGTEAFF.

This chain joins TRBV6-4 and TRBJ1-2, with D unclear. V was shortened by 11 bases and J by 8 bases, with 15 bases between the two germline ends. CDR3 length: 11 residues. The germline gives CDR1 MRHNA, CDR2 SNTAGT. CDR3 in DNA: TGTGCCCCCAACGGCACTCACGGCTACACCTTC. Its translation: CAPNGTHGYTF.

The chain joins TRBV6-1 to TRBJ1-2; D perhaps matches TRBD1 (5 bases). The CDR3 spans 15 residues. V dropped 2 bases and J dropped 3 bases, with 13 bases sitting between them. Germline lookup yields CDR1 MNHNS and CDR2 SASEGT. CDR3 bases: TGTGCCAGCAGTGAAAGTGGGGGGATGGACTATGGCTACACCTTC. It codes for CASSESGGMDYGYTF.

CDR3 DNA: TGCGCCAGCAGCCTCCGATGGGACGTGAACACTGAAGCTTTCTTT. It specifies CASSLRWDVNTEAFF. The V gene is TRBV4-3, the J gene TRBJ1-1; D may be TRBD1 (5 bases). CDR3 size: 15 residues. The V and J ends lost 4 bases and 0 bases respectively, with 12 bases between them. Germline-derived CDR1 and CDR2 are LGHNA and YSLEER.

The chain has TRBV5-1 and TRBJ1-2; D not certain. The CDR3 length is 13 residues. Per germline, CDR1 SGHRS and CDR2 YFSETQ. The V and J ends lost 2 bases and 1 base respectively, with 6 bases between them. This CDR3 is CASSFEGNYGYTF. The CDR3 nucleotides are TGCGCCAGCAGCTTCGAAGGTAACTATGGCTACACCTTC.

This clone was picked up one time. The chain links TRBV28 to TRBJ2-7, with 8 bases identical to TRBD2. From germline, CDR1 is MDHEN and CDR2 SYDVKM. With 8 bases clipped from V and 0 bases from J, the junction kept 3 bases outside the gene matches. The CDR3 contains 13 residues. CDR3 protein: CASVGTSSYEQYF. The CDR3 DNA is TGTGCCAGCGTAGGGACTAGCTCCTACGAGCAGTACTTC.

The rearrangement links TRBV5-6 to TRBJ1-2; 10 bases match TRBD1. CDR1 is SGHDT and CDR2 is YYEEEE in the germline V gene. V was pared by 4 bases and J by 0 bases, with 6 bases of the junction left unmatched. This CDR3 comprises 16 residues. CDR3 amino acids: CASSGTGDDANYGYTF. The CDR3 coding sequence is TGTGCCAGCAGCGGGACAGGGGACGACGCTAACTATGGCTACACCTTC. Full variable domain (outside the CDR3, taken from reference TRBV5-6 and TRBJ1-2): DAGVTQSPTHLIKTRGQQVTLRCSPKSGHDTVSWYQQALGQGPQFIFQYYEEEERQRGNFPDRFSGHQFPNYSSELNVNALLLGDSALYLCASSGTGDDANYGYTFGSGTRLTVV.

This clone was counted a single time. This chain links TRBV27 with TRBJ1-1; 7 positions agree with TRBD1. The V and J ends lost 5 bases and 9 bases, in that order; junction bases with no gene match: 6. Per the germline V gene, CDR1 is MNHEY and CDR2 is SMNVEV (reference sequence). The CDR3 loop spans 12 amino acids. The CDR3 DNA reads as TGTGCCAGCAGTAAAGAACAGGGGAAAGCTTTCTTT. This sequence encodes CASSKEQGKAFF.

This rearrangement joins TRBV28 to TRBJ1-4; 7 bases fit TRBD1. V lost 5 bases and J lost 7; bases outside the gene matches: 7. This CDR3 is built from 14 residues. Per germline, CDR1 MDHEN and CDR2 SYDVKM. Written as DNA, the CDR3 is TGTGCCAGCAGTCAGGACAGGTTCACTGAAAAACTGTTTTTT. Its protein product is CASSQDRFTEKLFF. The full variable domain, with the rest looked up from reference TRBV28 and TRBJ1-4, is DVKVTQSSRYLVKRTGEKVFLECVQDMDHENMFWYRQDPGLGLRLIYFSYDVKMKEKGDIPEGYSVSREKKERFSLILESASTNQTSMYLCASSQDRFTEKLFFGSGTQLSVL.

There are a few counts of this clone. This sequence joins TRBV29-1 and TRBJ1-1; D is unresolved. Germline values: CDR1 SQVTM, CDR2 ANQGSEA. The CDR3 runs 13 residues. Between the trimmed V and J ends, which lost 5 bases and 0 bases, there was a span of 10 bases. The chain's CDR3 is CSVRVAVNTEAFF. The CDR3 DNA is TGCAGCGTTAGGGTAGCGGTGAACACTGAAGCTTTCTTT.

The gene calls are TRBV2 and TRBJ1-2, with 7 bases fitting TRBD1. V shed 5 bases and J 6 bases; nucleotides not matched to a gene: 6. The CDR3 covers 13 residues. CDR1 and CDR2 from the germline V gene are SNHLY and FYNNEI. The CDR3 bases are TGTGCCAGCAGTTTACAGGGGAACCATGGCTACACCTTC. Its protein is CASSLQGNHGYTF.

The rearrangement uses TRBV28 and TRBJ2-3, with D unclear. CDR3 length: 12 amino acids. Germline-derived CDR1 and CDR2 are MDHEN and SYDVKM. Trimming removed 5 bases from V and 2 bases from J, with 5 bases in between. The CDR3 DNA follows: TGTGCCAGCAGTCTAACCACAGATACGCAGTATTTT. It translates to CASSLTTDTQYF.

The chain couples TRBV7-8 to TRBJ2-7; tentative D call: TRBD1 (7 bases). The CDR3 sequence is 15 residues long. Between the trimmed V and J ends, which lost 1 base and 7 bases, there was a span of 17 bases. Per the germline V gene, CDR1 is SGHVS and CDR2 is FQNEAQ. The CDR3 region is CASSLEGRGVGEQYF. CDR3 DNA: TGTGCCAGCAGCTTAGAGGGCAGGGGGGTGGGGGAGCAGTACTTC.

V gene TRBV15 combines with J gene TRBJ2-3; 9 positions agree with TRBD2. Germline V gene lookup returns CDR1 LNHNV and CDR2 YYDKDF (reference sequence). J was trimmed by 4 bases and V by 8 bases; bases with no gene match: 7. This CDR3 comprises 14 residues. CDR3 coding DNA: TGTGCCACCCAGGCGGGGGGGCCCGCAGATACGCAGTATTTT. Its protein product is CATQAGGPADTQYF.

This clone was detected only a few times. The chain carries TRBV19 and TRBJ2-3; the match to TRBD1 covers 8 bases. This CDR3 contains 13 residues. The germline V gene encodes CDR1 LNHDA and CDR2 SQIVND (reference sequence). V trimming: 5 bases; J trimming: 6 bases; junction bases outside the gene matches: 4. In nucleotides, the CDR3 is TGTGCCAGTAGTGACAGGGGTGGGGATACGCAGTATTTT. Amino acid sequence: CASSDRGGDTQYF.

By share, this clone counts as medium-sized. The chain combines TRBV14 with TRBJ1-2; D is uncertain. Per the germline V gene, CDR1 is SGHDN and CDR2 is FVKESK. This CDR3 comprises 14 residues. With 4 bases removed from V and 2 bases from J, the gap between germline ends came to 11 bases. CDR3 DNA: TGTGCCAGCAGCCGACCCGGCTTCAACTATGGCTACACCTTC. Translation gives CASSRPGFNYGYTF.

The V call is TRBV30, the J call TRBJ2-7; 11 bases line up with TRBD2. This CDR3 is 16 amino acids long. Germline V gives CDR1 GTSNPN, CDR2 SVGIG (reference sequence). V lost 3 bases to trimming and J lost 0 bases; unmatched junction nucleotides: 7. The CDR3 DNA reads TGTGCCTGGAGGTCCGGGACTAGCGGTTACTCCTACGAGCAGTACTTC. It codes for CAWRSGTSGYSYEQYF. Complete variable domain (other parts from reference TRBV30 and TRBJ2-7): SQTIHQWPATLVQPVGSPLSLECTVEGTSNPNLYWYRQAAGRGLQLLFYSVGIGQISSEVPQNLSASRPQDRQFILSSKKLLLSDSGFYLCAWRSGTSGYSYEQYFGPGTRLTVT.

The V and J genes are TRBV4-1 and TRBJ2-3; 7 bases agree with TRBD1. Trimming removed 1 base from V and 0 bases from J; junction bases left unmatched: 4. Germline values: CDR1 MGHRA, CDR2 YSYEKL. CDR3 length: 16 amino acids. The CDR3 is CASSQGQGTSTDTQYF. CDR3 sequence (DNA): TGCGCCAGCAGCCAAGGACAGGGAACAAGCACAGATACGCAGTATTTT.

The V call is TRBV5-1, the J call TRBJ1-1; 7 nucleotides agree with TRBD1. The CDR3 runs to 16 residues. The V gene end was trimmed by 0 bases and the J gene end by 1 base; junction bases not matched to a gene: 6. Germline lookup yields CDR1 SGHRS and CDR2 YFSETQ. CDR3 region: CASSLGSGTANTEAFF. CDR3 DNA: TGCGCCAGCAGCTTGGGTTCGGGGACAGCGAACACTGAAGCTTTCTTT.

The chain uses TRBV5-4 and TRBJ2-7; D call uncertain. Germline V CDR1 and CDR2: SGHNT, YYREEE (reference sequence). This CDR3 spans 13 amino acids. Trimming stripped 2 bases from V and 3 bases from J, with 9 bases between. DNA of the CDR3: TGTGCCAGCAGCTTAGGAGAGAACTACGAGCAGTACTTC. Translation gives CASSLGENYEQYF.

The gene calls are TRBV7-2 and TRBJ2-5; TRBD1 matches 7 bases. With V trimmed by 2 bases and J by 0 bases, 3 bases remained unmatched. This CDR3 region has 15 residues. CDR1 is SGHTA, CDR2 FQGNSA, per germline. The CDR3 spells CASSLPQGYQETQYF. In DNA form, the CDR3 reads TGTGCCAGCAGCTTACCACAGGGGTACCAAGAGACCCAGTACTTC.

The gene calls are TRBV10-3 and TRBJ2-1; TRBD2 agrees at 12 bases. The CDR3 runs 16 residues. V lost 0 bases, J lost 10 bases, and 7 bases stayed unmatched. Germline-derived CDR1 and CDR2 are ENHRY and SYGVKD. DNA of the CDR3: TGTGCCATCAGTGAGTCCCGACTAGCGGGAGTGATAGAGCAGTTCTTC. Its translation is CAISESRLAGVIEQFF.

The chain is built from TRBV28 and TRBJ2-5; D not resolved. V was pared by 5 bases and J by 5 bases, with 6 bases between. Germline values: CDR1 MDHEN, CDR2 SYDVKM. The CDR3 totals 11 residues. DNA for the CDR3: TGTGCCAGCAGTCTCCGGGAGACCCAGTACTTC. It encodes CASSLRETQYF.

The chain joins TRBV10-3 to TRBJ1-4; D is perhaps TRBD1 (6 bases). Trimming stripped 3 bases from V and 8 bases from J, with 13 bases between. The germline V gene encodes CDR1 ENHRY and CDR2 SYGVKD. The CDR3 is 14 residues long. CDR3 amino acids: CAISDGAGGEKLFF. The CDR3 DNA sequence: TGTGCCATCAGTGACGGGGCCGGGGGCGAAAAACTGTTTTTT.

This clone was seen more than once but under ten times. CDR3 bases: TGTGCCAGCAGCGTAGTGGGATTCGGTACGCAGTATTTT. The encoded protein is CASSVVGFGTQYF. V usage is TRBV7-3 and J usage is TRBJ2-3; D gene ambiguous. Germline loops: CDR1 SGHTA, CDR2 FQGTGA. Trimming shortened V by 5 bases and J by 8 bases, and 14 bases separated the two germline ends. The CDR3 is 13 residues long. The full variable domain, its missing parts supplied by reference TRBV7-3 and TRBJ2-3, is GAGVSQTPSNKVTEKGKYVELRCDPISGHTALYWYRQSLGQGPEFLIYFQGTGAADDSGLPNDRFFAVRPEGSVSTLKIQRTERGDSAVYLCASSVVGFGTQYFGPGTRLTVL.

The chain has TRBV5-1 and TRBJ1-1, with D possibly matching TRBD1 (5 bases). CDR1 is SGHRS and CDR2 is YFSETQ in the germline V gene. This CDR3 is 14 amino acids long. Trimming stripped 4 bases from V and 0 bases from J, with 10 bases between. The CDR3: CASSPRQLNTEAFF. In nucleotides, the CDR3 is TGCGCCAGCAGCCCGCGACAGCTGAACACTGAAGCTTTCTTT.

This clone appeared a single time. The genes are TRBV29-1 and TRBJ2-3, with a weak D call TRBD2 (5 bases). Trimming stripped 7 bases from V and 0 bases from J, with 14 bases between. Germline CDR1 and CDR2: SQVTM and ANQGSEA. The CDR3 consists of 14 residues. CDR3 loop: CSARGLGSTDTQYF. CDR3 sequence (DNA): TGCAGCGCCCGAGGGCTAGGAAGCACAGATACGCAGTATTTT.